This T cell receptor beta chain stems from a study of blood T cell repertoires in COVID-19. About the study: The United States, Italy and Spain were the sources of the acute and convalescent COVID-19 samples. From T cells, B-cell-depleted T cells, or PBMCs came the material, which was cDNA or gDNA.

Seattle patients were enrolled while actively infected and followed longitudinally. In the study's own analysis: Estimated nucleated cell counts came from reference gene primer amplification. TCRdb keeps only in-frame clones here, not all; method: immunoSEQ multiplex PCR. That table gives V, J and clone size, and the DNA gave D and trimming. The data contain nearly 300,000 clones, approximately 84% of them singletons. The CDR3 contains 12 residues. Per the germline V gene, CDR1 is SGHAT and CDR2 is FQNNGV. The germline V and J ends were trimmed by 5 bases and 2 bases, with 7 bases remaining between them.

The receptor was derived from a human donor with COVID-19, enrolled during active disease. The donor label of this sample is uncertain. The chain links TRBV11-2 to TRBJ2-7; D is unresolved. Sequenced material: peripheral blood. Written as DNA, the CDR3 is TGTGCCAGCAGCCCCGGTACCTACGAGCAGTACTTC. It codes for CASSPGTYEQYF.